This TCR beta chain was obtained from a study of blood T cell repertoires in COVID-19. About the study: Sites across the United States, Italy and Spain contributed samples from acute and convalescent COVID-19. PBMCs, B-cell-depleted T cells, or T cells provided the cDNA or gDNA that made up the material.

In the study's own analysis: Reference gene primer amplification yielded estimated nucleated cell counts. Clones were sequenced by immunoSEQ multiplex PCR, and TCRdb holds only the in-frame ones, with some missing. V and J calls and clone size are given by that table; D and trimming were obtained from the DNA. The sample contains 200,000 to 300,000 clones, around 89% of which appear only once. CDR3 length: 15 residues. Germline V gene sequence: CDR1 SEHNR, CDR2 FQNEAQ (reference sequence). The V gene lost 1 base and the J gene lost 0 bases, with 7 bases spanning the gap. The clonotype originates from a woman between 40 and 55 years old with acute or convalescent COVID-19. Sequencing was performed on peripheral blood. This chain connects TRBV7-9 to TRBJ1-3; the D gene is possibly TRBD1 (5 bases). DNA for the CDR3: TGTGCCAGCAGCTTAGGACAGATCTCTGGAAACACCATATATTTT. It yields the protein CASSLGQISGNTIYF. The full variable domain, with the rest looked up from reference TRBV7-9 and TRBJ1-3, is DTGVSQNPRHKITKRGQNVTFRCDPISEHNRLYWYRQTLGQGPEFLTYFQNEAQLEKSRLLSDRFSAERPKGSFSTLEIQRTEQGDSAMYLCASSLGQISGNTIYFGEGSWLTVV.